These 17 T cell receptor beta chains originate from one sample sequenced in a study of response to subunit inactivated influenza vaccine. TCRdb ran MiXCR on the RT-PCR reads and lists one entry per CDR3 protein. The table includes 700,000 to 900,000 distinct CDR3 sequences, 21% detected once. Here the sequenced sample was PBMCs from blood, taken 5 to 6 days after vaccination. The source is a man between 50 and 59 years old who received an inactivated influenza vaccine.

This clonotype showed up just a few times. The rearrangement joins TRBV30 to TRBJ1-2; D is uncertain. Germline assignment: CDR1 GTSNPN and CDR2 SVGIG (reference sequence). The V gene lost 2 bases and the J gene lost 7 bases, with 11 bases spanning the gap. This CDR3 spans 12 amino acids. The CDR3 DNA reads as TGTGCCTGGAGTTCGGCGGCGGGTGGCTACACCTTC. It encodes CAWSSAAGGYTF. Filled out from reference TRBV30 and TRBJ1-2, the complete variable domain reads SQTIHQWPATLVQPVGSPLSLECTVEGTSNPNLYWYRQAAGRGLQLLFYSVGIGQISSEVPQNLSASRPQDRQFILSSKKLLLSDSGFYLCAWSSAAGGYTFGSGTRLTVV.

This clonotype was picked up a small number of times. CDR3 nucleotides: TGTGCCATCAGTGAAGGGGACAGGGTCGAGACCCAGTACTTC. Amino acid sequence: CAISEGDRVETQYF. The V call is TRBV10-3, the J call TRBJ2-5, with 9 bases aligning to TRBD1. CDR3 size: 14 residues. Germline trimming cut 3 bases from V and 5 bases from J; bases unmatched to any gene: 4. CDR1 is ENHRY, CDR2 SYGVKD, per germline.

The chain carries TRBV3-1 and TRBJ2-7, with D perhaps given as TRBD1 or TRBD2 (6 bases each). The CDR3 consists of 14 residues. The ends were cut back, 3 bases at V and 4 bases at J, with 13 bases in the middle. CDR1 and CDR2 from the germline V gene are LGHDT and YNNKEL (reference sequence). CDR3 sequence reads: CASSHLGGEYEQYF. CDR3 coding DNA: TGTGCCAGCAGCCACCTCGGGGGCGAGTACGAGCAGTACTTC.

The chain is built from TRBV27 and TRBJ2-1; 12 positions match TRBD2. The germline CDR1 and CDR2 sequences are MNHEY and SMNVEV (reference sequence). The V segment lost 7 bases and the J segment 0 bases; nucleotides outside the gene matches: 7. The CDR3 runs to 17 residues. CDR3 loop: CASKVLAGGSSYNEQFF. For the CDR3, the DNA is TGTGCCAGCAAGGTACTAGCGGGAGGCAGCTCCTACAATGAGCAGTTCTTC.

The chain joins TRBV5-1 to TRBJ2-2; possibly TRBD1 for D (5 bases). Germline CDR1 SGHRS, CDR2 YFSETQ. There are 14 residues in the CDR3. V lost 2 bases and J 7 bases, leaving 12 bases between the germline ends. In nucleotides, the CDR3 is TGCGCCAGCAGCTTCGCGGCAGGGCGCGGGGAGCTGTTTTTT. The encoded protein is CASSFAAGRGELFF.

This clonotype was detected a few times. The rearrangement links TRBV14 to TRBJ2-4, with D uncertain. Trimming pared 3 bases from V and 3 bases from J, leaving 3 bases between. Germline values: CDR1 SGHDN, CDR2 FVKESK. The CDR3 length is 12 residues. The CDR3 DNA reads TGTGCCAGCAGCCAGTTCAAAAACATTCAGTACTTC. It encodes CASSQFKNIQYF.

The chain joins TRBV7-9 to TRBJ2-3, with a weak D call TRBD1 (6 bases). Germline V gives CDR1 SEHNR, CDR2 FQNEAQ (reference sequence). There are 16 residues in the CDR3. The V and J ends lost 5 bases and 4 bases respectively, with 19 bases between them. The DNA of the CDR3 is TGTGCCAGCAGCCCCGCGAGGGGGATACTGGCAGATACGCAGTATTTT. The encoded protein is CASSPARGILADTQYF.

V usage is TRBV3-1 and J usage is TRBJ2-7, with unresolved D. The CDR3 runs 14 residues. The V end lost 4 bases, the J end lost 2 bases, and 12 bases lay between the germline ends. CDR1 and CDR2 from the germline V gene are LGHDT and YNNKEL (reference sequence). The CDR3 is CASSRSKYTYEQYF. The CDR3 nucleotides are TGTGCCAGCAGCCGGTCGAAATACACCTACGAGCAGTACTTC.

There are a few counts of this clonotype. The chain uses TRBV5-6 and TRBJ2-1; the D call may be TRBD1 or TRBD2 (5 bases each). V lost 7 bases, J lost 5 bases, and 19 bases lay in between. Germline loops: CDR1 SGHDT, CDR2 YYEEEE. There are 15 residues in the CDR3. DNA for the CDR3: TGTGCCAGCTCGAGAGGGGCGTTGGGGAACAATGAGCAGTTCTTC. Its translation: CASSRGALGNNEQFF.

This clonotype was recorded many times. The J gene is TRBJ2-7, the V gene TRBV3-1; 11 bases match TRBD2. Germline values: CDR1 LGHDT, CDR2 YNNKEL (reference sequence). The V gene end was trimmed by 1 base and the J gene end by 2 bases; junction bases not matched to a gene: 4. The CDR3 covers 16 residues. CDR3 sequence: CASSQGTSGRTYEQYF. The CDR3 coding sequence is TGTGCCAGCAGCCAAGGGACTAGCGGGCGTACCTACGAGCAGTACTTC.

A few counts support this clonotype. The rearrangement joins TRBV7-2 to TRBJ1-2; tentatively, D is TRBD1 (5 bases). Germline CDR1 reads SGHTA; CDR2 reads FQGNSA. The CDR3 consists of 15 residues. The V end was cut by 1 base, the J end by 6 bases, with 15 bases between. The CDR3 DNA follows: TGTGCCAGCAGCTTAGTCCTGACAGCGGGAGATGGCTACACCTTC. Protein sequence: CASSLVLTAGDGYTF.

This clonotype was recorded a few times. The rearrangement links TRBV24-1 to TRBJ2-3, with 9 bases identical to TRBD1. The V gene's germline CDR1 is KGHDR and CDR2 SFDVKD. The CDR3 sequence is 14 residues long. V shed 9 bases, J shed 0 bases, and the junction held 3 bases outside the gene matches. The DNA of the CDR3 is TGTGCCACCGGTGGGACAGGGAGCACAGATACGCAGTATTTT. It is translated as CATGGTGSTDTQYF.

This clonotype showed up just a few times. The chain recombines TRBV18 with TRBJ2-7; 9 nucleotides align to TRBD1. CDR3 length: 15 residues. V lost 0 bases and J lost 5; bases outside the gene matches: 5. Germline values: CDR1 KGHSH, CDR2 LQKENI. The chain's CDR3 is CASSPPSGQGDEQYF. In DNA form, the CDR3 reads TGTGCCAGCTCACCACCGTCGGGACAGGGAGACGAGCAGTACTTC.

This sequence joins TRBV19 and TRBJ2-3; D is perhaps TRBD1 (5 bases). The V end was cut by 3 bases, the J end by 1 base, with 11 bases between. Germline V CDR1 and CDR2: LNHDA, SQIVND (reference sequence). There are 15 residues in the CDR3. CDR3 nucleotides: TGTGCCAGTAGTATCCAGGGTTTTGGCACAGATACGCAGTATTTT. It specifies CASSIQGFGTDTQYF.

This clonotype was seen at least ten times. The chain employs TRBV20-1 and TRBJ2-2; 7 bases are a match to TRBD1. In germline, CDR1 is DFQATT, CDR2 SNEGSKA (reference sequence). The J segment lost 3 bases and the V segment lost 2 bases, leaving 0 bases of the junction unmatched. The CDR3 spans 13 residues. Here the CDR3 reads CSARQGDTGELFF. DNA of the CDR3: TGCAGTGCTAGACAGGGGGACACCGGGGAGCTGTTTTTT.

This clonotype was observed a few times. Here the CDR3 reads CASSFGGTYNEQFF. Written as DNA, the CDR3 is TGTGCCAGCAGTTTCGGCGGGACTTACAATGAGCAGTTCTTC. V is TRBV12-3 or TRBV12-4 and J is TRBJ2-1; TRBD2 might be the D (6 bases). This CDR3 is built from 14 residues. V lost 3 bases and J lost 4, with 10 bases in between.

This clonotype was seen more than once but under ten times. V is TRBV27 and J is TRBJ2-3; 7 nucleotides match TRBD2. The germline V gene has CDR1 MNHEY and CDR2 SMNVEV (reference sequence). J gave up 2 bases and V 9 bases, and 8 bases lay outside the gene matches. The CDR3 loop spans 14 amino acids. CDR3 sequence: CASKERGLTDTQYF. The CDR3 bases are TGTGCCAGTAAGGAGCGGGGCCTCACAGATACGCAGTATTTT.